This TCR beta chain was documented in a study of T cells in Graves' hyperthyroidism and ophthalmopathy. Overall study findings and caveats: Stable hyperthyroidism was separated from ophthalmopathy by a model based on 13 V-J features.

This clonotype was detected many times. Its antigen is as yet unknown. CDR1 is LNHDA, CDR2 SQIVND, per germline (reference sequence). V lost 5 bases and J 4 bases, leaving 11 bases between the germline ends. This CDR3 spans 13 amino acids. TCR beta CDR3 region amplification was performed from RNA transcripts. The study used the HTBI primer set for a first-round RT-PCR of the TCR CDR3. One entry per CDR3 protein, called by TCRdb with MiXCR from the multiplex PCR reads. Among fewer than 250,000 distinct CDR3 sequences listed, approximately 23% were seen once. Fresh peripheral blood, approximately 9.7 ml, was the source of the PBMCs.

The V gene is TRBV19, the J gene TRBJ1-2; D is unclear. This receptor was taken from a woman aged 40 to 50 with Graves' ophthalmopathy. The material sequenced was blood. The CDR3 DNA follows: TGTGCCAGTAGTGGGGAGAAGGGCTATGGCTACACCTTC. It encodes CASSGEKGYGYTF.